This paragraph covers one TCR beta chain sequence. This sample is drawn from a study of blood T cell repertoires in COVID-19. On the study more broadly: Samples of COVID-19 (acute and convalescent) were obtained from the United States, Italy and Spain. T cells, B-cell-depleted T cells, or PBMCs provided the cDNA or gDNA that served as material.

As handled by the study authors: Estimation of nucleated cell counts was performed using reference gene primer amplification. Data came from immunoSEQ multiplex PCR; TCRdb stores just in-frame clones and leaves some out. V and J calls and clone size are copied from that table; D and trimming were computed from the DNA. The table shows tens of thousands of clones, with 85% to 90% occurring only once. CDR3 length equals 16 residues. CDR1 is LGHDT, CDR2 YNNKEL, per germline (reference sequence). Trimming took off 0 bases at V and 4 bases at J, with 13 bases between the two ends. Sequenced input: peripheral blood. J is TRBJ2-1 and V is TRBV3-1 (or the pseudogene TRBV3-2), with D possibly TRBD2 on 5 matching bases. The TCR was taken from a human donor in a cohort sampled during active COVID-19. CDR3 protein: CASSQDTGMGYNEQFF. The CDR3 bases are TGTGCCAGCAGCCAAGATACGGGAATGGGTTACAATGAGCAGTTCTTC.